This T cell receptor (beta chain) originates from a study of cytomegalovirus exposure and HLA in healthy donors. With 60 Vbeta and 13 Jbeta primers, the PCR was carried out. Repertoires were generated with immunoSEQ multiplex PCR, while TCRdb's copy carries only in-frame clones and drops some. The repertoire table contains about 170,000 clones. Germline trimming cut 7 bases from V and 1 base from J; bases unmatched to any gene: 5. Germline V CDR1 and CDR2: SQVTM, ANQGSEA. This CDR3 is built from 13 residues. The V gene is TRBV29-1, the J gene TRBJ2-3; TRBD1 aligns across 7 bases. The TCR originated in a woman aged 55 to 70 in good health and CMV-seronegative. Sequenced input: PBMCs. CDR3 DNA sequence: TGCAGCGCTCGTCAGGGGGGCACAGATACGCAGTATTTT. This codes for CSARQGGTDTQYF.